The TCR beta chain under discussion was sequenced for a study of PD-1 blockade in classical Hodgkin lymphoma. Whole-study results and caveats: Whatever underlies the repertoire differences (possibly disease activity or prior therapy) remains undefined. A reduction in baseline TCR diversity was reportedly seen in newly diagnosed patients relative to healthy donors.

With no exception, relapse followed autologous stem cell transplantation in all patients, and brentuximab vedotin exposure varied. Assay used: immunoSEQ multiplex PCR; TCRdb lists only in-frame clones, some missing. This sample carries around 60,000 clones, more than 75% of them seen once, and the ten largest clones take around 5%. V was clipped by 7 bases and J by 2 bases; unmatched bases: 12. Germline V gene data show CDR1 as SGHTA and CDR2 as FQGNSA. The CDR3 covers 18 residues. About this clone: Antigen: not known.

The source is a human donor with classical Hodgkin lymphoma. This chain uses TRBV7-2 with TRBJ2-3; 13 nucleotides line up with TRBD2. The sample was peripheral blood mononuclear cells (PBMCs), taken before the second cycle of nivolumab. Here the CDR3 DNA reads TGTGCCAGCACCTCGGAGCTGGGACTAGCGGGGAACACAGATACGCAGTATTTT. This translates into CASTSELGLAGNTDTQYF.